This entry lists 32 T cell receptor beta chains sequenced from one sample in a study of siplizumab effects on memory and regulatory T cells. This table comes from immunoSEQ multiplex PCR, and its TCRdb copy is limited to in-frame clones, with some not included. This sample has under 140,000 clones, with about nine tenths found just once. The sequencing input was CD4+ T cells sorted from blood. Receptors were obtained from a human donor in good health.

This clone appeared once. The chain has TRBV5-1 and TRBJ2-5, with 8 bases that match TRBD1. Germline CDR1 is SGHRS and CDR2 is YFSETQ. The CDR3 has 14 residues. The ends lost 1 base at V and 4 bases at J; junction bases unmatched: 3. This CDR3 reads CASSLRTGRETQYF. The CDR3 DNA reads TGCGCCAGCAGCTTGCGGACAGGGCGAGAGACCCAGTACTTC.

The chain has TRBV6-5 and TRBJ2-7, with D possibly matching TRBD2 (6 bases). This CDR3 has 11 amino acids. Germline V gives CDR1 MNHEY, CDR2 SVGAGI. The germline V and J ends were trimmed by 6 bases and 10 bases, with 13 bases remaining between them. The chain's CDR3 is CASRTGLNQYF. The CDR3 DNA follows: TGTGCCAGCAGAACCGGACTAAATCAGTACTTC.

The chain couples TRBV13 to TRBJ1-2; D gene unclear. V lost 6 bases to trimming and J lost 7 bases, with 18 bases between them. The CDR3 has 14 residues. Germline loops: CDR1 PRHDT, CDR2 FYEKMQ (reference sequence). The CDR3 DNA sequence: TGTGCCAGCAGTCCCCGAAGGAGGACCCCTGGCTACACCTTC. Translated, it gives CASSPRRRTPGYTF.

The chain is built from TRBV7-8 and TRBJ1-1; 7 nucleotides match TRBD1. V was clipped by 6 bases and J by 11 bases; unmatched bases: 9. Per germline, CDR1 SGHVS and CDR2 FQNEAQ. The CDR3 contains 12 residues. The CDR3: CASSQRGTEAFF. Written as DNA, the CDR3 is TGTGCCAGCAGTCAACGGGGGACAGAGGCTTTCTTT.

The gene calls are TRBV28 and TRBJ2-5; 10 nucleotides align to TRBD2. Germline CDR1 is MDHEN and CDR2 is SYDVKM. V shed 4 bases, J shed 5 bases, and the junction held 7 bases outside the gene matches. The CDR3 covers 15 residues. This CDR3 reads CASSSSGRASETQYF. The CDR3 nucleotides read TGTGCCAGCAGTTCAAGCGGGAGGGCCTCGGAGACCCAGTACTTC.

V is TRBV5-1 and J is TRBJ2-7, with 8 bases fitting TRBD2. V dropped 7 bases and J dropped 0; count of bases not matched to a gene: 6. Germline V gene data show CDR1 as SGHRS and CDR2 as YFSETQ. The CDR3 length is 14 residues. CDR3 amino acids: CASVAGGGSYEQYF. The CDR3 DNA reads TGCGCCAGCGTGGCGGGAGGAGGCTCCTACGAGCAGTACTTC.

The CDR3 spells CASSPSGGYTF. Written as DNA, the CDR3 is TGTGCCAGCAGCCCCAGCGGTGGCTACACCTTC. The chain combines TRBV9 with TRBJ1-2; D not resolved. The CDR3 loop spans 11 amino acids. Germline CDR1 SGDLS, CDR2 YYNGEE. Trimming pared 4 bases from V and 7 bases from J, leaving 8 bases between.

The chain has TRBV7-5 and TRBJ2-3; the D call TRBD1 from the table was never checked on the DNA. TRBV7-5 is a recognized pseudogene. The CDR3 consists of 19 residues. In DNA, the CDR3 is TGTGCCAGAAGCCTACTAATCCAGGACAGGGGTTCCCGCACAGATACGCAGTATTTT. Its protein product is CARSLLIQDRGSRTDTQYF.

The sample holds one count of this clone. The chain carries TRBV7-6 and TRBJ2-1; 8 bases match TRBD2. This CDR3 is 16 amino acids long. In germline, CDR1 is SGHVS, CDR2 FNYEAQ. V dropped 2 bases and J dropped 8; count of bases not matched to a gene: 11. The DNA of the CDR3 is TGTGCCAGCAGCTTAAACCCCGGACTAGCCCCCGATGAGCAGTTCTTC. It yields the protein CASSLNPGLAPDEQFF.

The V gene is TRBV18, the J gene TRBJ1-1; D is undetermined. The CDR3 totals 13 residues. Germline V CDR1 and CDR2: KGHSH, LQKENI. V lost 0 bases and J lost 1, with 3 bases in between. This CDR3 reads CASSPPKNTEAFF. The CDR3 nucleotides are TGTGCCAGCTCACCACCGAAGAACACTGAAGCTTTCTTT. Filled out from reference TRBV18 and TRBJ1-1, the complete variable domain reads NAGVMQNPRHLVRRRGQEARLRCSPMKGHSHVYWYRQLPEEGLKFMVYLQKENIIDESGMPKERFSAEFPKEGPSILRIQQVVRGDSAAYFCASSPPKNTEAFFGQGTRLTVV.

The chain recombines TRBV11-2 with TRBJ2-7, with a possible D match to TRBD1 (6 bases). The CDR3 loop spans 14 amino acids. Germline-derived CDR1 and CDR2 are SGHAT and FQNNGV. Trimming cost V 1 base and J 6 bases, with 13 bases left between them. In DNA, the CDR3 is TGTGCCAGCAGCTTAGCGGGACAAAACCTCGAGCAGTACTTC. Translating it yields CASSLAGQNLEQYF. The full variable domain, with the rest looked up from reference TRBV11-2 and TRBJ2-7, is EAGVAQSPRYKIIEKRQSVAFWCNPISGHATLYWYQQILGQGPKLLIQFQNNGVVDDSQLPKDRFSAERLKGVDSTLKIQPAKLEDSAVYLCASSLAGQNLEQYFGPGTRLTVT.

The chain has TRBV18 and TRBJ1-1, with D perhaps matching TRBD1 (6 bases). V was trimmed by 2 bases and J by 0 bases, leaving 10 bases between them. Germline V gene sequence: CDR1 KGHSH, CDR2 LQKENI. CDR3 length: 15 amino acids. In DNA, the CDR3 is TGTGCCAGCTCACCAACAGGGCCGATGAACACTGAAGCTTTCTTT. This translates into CASSPTGPMNTEAFF.

This clone was counted only a few times. The chain carries TRBV4-2 and TRBJ2-1, with TRBD2 matching 7 bases. J was trimmed by 5 bases and V by 5 bases; bases with no gene match: 12. Germline V gene sequence: CDR1 LGHNA, CDR2 YNFKEQ. This CDR3 comprises 16 residues. The CDR3 sequence: CASSGGLGGGDNEQFF. The CDR3 nucleotides read TGTGCCAGCAGCGGGGGACTCGGCGGGGGAGACAATGAGCAGTTCTTC.

The chain uses TRBV19 and TRBJ2-3; TRBD2 matches 12 bases. This CDR3 contains 15 residues. Germline loops: CDR1 LNHDA, CDR2 SQIVND (reference sequence). The V gene end was trimmed by 6 bases and the J gene end by 5 bases; junction bases not matched to a gene: 6. The CDR3 sequence: CASSRLAGEGDTQYF. In nucleotides, the CDR3 is TGTGCCAGTAGCCGACTAGCGGGAGAGGGAGATACGCAGTATTTT.

The chain carries TRBV15 and TRBJ2-3; no clear D. Trimming removed 4 bases at V and 2 bases at J, with 13 bases between. This CDR3 comprises 15 residues. CDR1 and CDR2 from the germline V gene are LNHNV and YYDKDF (reference sequence). The DNA for the CDR3 is TGTGCCACCAGCACGTGGGCCCAGACCACAGATACGCAGTATTTT. It yields the protein CATSTWAQTTDTQYF. Supplemented by reference TRBV15 and TRBJ2-3, the full variable domain reads DAMVIQNPRYQVTQFGKPVTLSCSQTLNHNVMYWYQQKSSQAPKLLFHYYDKDFNNEADTPDNFQSRRPNTSFCFLDIRSPGLGDTAMYLCATSTWAQTTDTQYFGPGTRLTVL.

V gene TRBV4-1 combines with J gene TRBJ2-3; D gene unclear. Germline CDR1 is MGHRA and CDR2 is YSYEKL. Deletions cut 0 bases from V and 3 bases from J, with 7 bases between. The CDR3 length is 14 residues. The CDR3 here is CASSQEGWTDTQYF. CDR3 DNA: TGCGCCAGCAGCCAAGAGGGTTGGACAGATACGCAGTATTTT.

The gene calls are TRBV6-4 and TRBJ1-5; 8 bases match TRBD1. Unmatched junction bases numbered 2, after V lost 3 bases and J lost 4 bases. This CDR3 region has 14 residues. Germline CDR1 reads MRHNA; CDR2 reads SNTAGT. This chain's CDR3 is CASSEQGANQPQHF. CDR3 coding DNA: TGTGCCAGCAGTGAGCAGGGGGCGAATCAGCCCCAGCATTTT.

The chain employs TRBV5-6 and TRBJ2-7; D might be TRBD2 (5 bases). This CDR3 comprises 12 residues. Germline CDR1 reads SGHDT; CDR2 reads YYEEEE. V was pared by 6 bases and J by 2 bases, with 9 bases between. CDR3 residues: CASNAGTYEQYF. The CDR3 region has the DNA TGTGCCAGCAACGCCGGGACCTACGAGCAGTACTTC.

The chain combines TRBV5-1 with TRBJ2-5, with D maybe TRBD2 (5 bases). The length of the CDR3 is 15 residues. The V end was cut by 0 bases, the J end by 4 bases, with 13 bases between. The germline V gene encodes CDR1 SGHRS and CDR2 YFSETQ. Written as DNA, the CDR3 is TGCGCCAGCAGCTTGGGAGGGTTAGAAGGAGAGACCCAGTACTTC. This gives the protein CASSLGGLEGETQYF.

V is TRBV5-1 and J is TRBJ2-5; maybe TRBD2 (6 bases). V was trimmed by 4 bases and J by 2 bases, leaving 12 bases between them. Germline V lookup: CDR1 SGHRS, CDR2 YFSETQ. This CDR3 is 14 amino acids long. CDR3 DNA sequence: TGCGCCAGCAGCCGGGACTCGGGGCAAGAGACCCAGTACTTC. It yields the protein CASSRDSGQETQYF.

This clone was detected once. The chain is built from TRBV6-1 and TRBJ2-7, with D possibly matching TRBD2 (6 bases). The germline V gene has CDR1 MNHNS and CDR2 SASEGT. The CDR3 has 15 amino acids. V lost 2 bases and J lost 1, with 12 bases in between. DNA of the CDR3: TGTGCCAGCAGTGAACGGGGGATTCAGTCCTACGAGCAGTACTTC. Its translation: CASSERGIQSYEQYF.

The chain combines TRBV5-1 with TRBJ2-7; the D gene is possibly TRBD1 (5 bases). V was pared by 0 bases and J by 6 bases, with 7 bases between. The CDR3 totals 12 residues. The V gene's germline CDR1 is SGHRS and CDR2 YFSETQ. Here the CDR3 DNA reads TGCGCCAGCAGCTTGGATAGGGGCGAGCAGTACTTC. Residues: CASSLDRGEQYF.

This clone showed up just once. V gene TRBV30 combines with J gene TRBJ1-6; the D gene is possibly TRBD1 (5 bases). This CDR3 region has 14 residues. V lost 7 bases and J lost 7, with 17 bases in between. CDR1 is GTSNPN, CDR2 SVGIG, per germline (reference sequence). This chain's CDR3 is CASTGVQKNSPLHF. CDR3 DNA: TGTGCCTCAACAGGCGTCCAGAAGAATTCACCCCTCCACTTT.

The chain joins TRBV5-4 to TRBJ1-2; D gene unclear. The CDR3 is 13 residues long. V lost 2 bases and J lost 5, with 10 bases in between. The V gene's germline CDR1 is SGHNT and CDR2 YYREEE (reference sequence). CDR3 in DNA: TGTGCCAGCAGCTTTCCCGGCGGATATGGCTACACCTTC. It codes for CASSFPGGYGYTF.

The V and J genes are TRBV11-3 and TRBJ2-1, with D perhaps matching TRBD2 (7 bases). Looked up from germline, CDR1 is SGHNT and CDR2 is YENEEA. The CDR3 sequence is 14 residues long. V lost 5 bases and J lost 4, with 12 bases in between. CDR3 residues: CASSLGGVYNEQFF. In nucleotides, the CDR3 is TGTGCCAGCAGCCTAGGGGGGGTGTACAATGAGCAGTTCTTC.

The chain carries TRBV6-1 and TRBJ2-3; 9 bases are a match to TRBD1. The CDR3 has 15 residues. J gave up 2 bases and V 2 bases, and 2 bases lay outside the gene matches. Looked up from germline, CDR1 is MNHNS and CDR2 is SASEGT. CDR3 sequence (DNA): TGTGCCAGCAGTGAAAGACAGGGGGTCACAGATACGCAGTATTTT. Translation: CASSERQGVTDTQYF.

This clone appeared a few times. The rearrangement uses TRBV7-2 and TRBJ1-1; D is ambiguous. Trimming removed 5 bases from V and 7 bases from J, with 11 bases in between. The CDR3 contains 12 residues. The germline CDR1 and CDR2 sequences are SGHTA and FQGNSA. CDR3 loop: CASSKNGYEAFF. CDR3 in DNA: TGTGCCAGCAGCAAAAACGGGTATGAAGCTTTCTTT.

V gene TRBV30 combines with J gene TRBJ2-3, with 8 bases matching TRBD2. V lost 5 bases to trimming and J lost 5 bases; unmatched junction nucleotides: 0. In germline, CDR1 is GTSNPN, CDR2 SVGIG (reference sequence). CDR3 length: 11 amino acids. The CDR3 reads CAWAGGDTQYF. The CDR3 DNA follows: TGTGCCTGGGCGGGGGGAGATACGCAGTATTTT.

The gene calls are TRBV6-5 and TRBJ2-1; perhaps D is TRBD1 or TRBD2 (6 bases each). The ends were cut back, 6 bases at V and 7 bases at J, with 16 bases in the middle. Germline CDR1 and CDR2: MNHEY and SVGAGI. CDR3 length equals 14 residues. CDR3 amino acids: CASRTPGAWNEQFF. CDR3 nucleotides: TGTGCCAGCAGAACCCCGGGGGCCTGGAATGAGCAGTTCTTC.

V is TRBV5-1 and J is TRBJ2-1; 13 bases fit TRBD2. Trimming cost V 4 bases and J 6 bases; bases outside gene matches: 4. CDR3 length: 15 amino acids. Germline assignment: CDR1 SGHRS and CDR2 YFSETQ. The CDR3 nucleotides read TGCGCCAGCAGCGCTGGACTAGCGGGAGTCAATGAGCAGTTCTTC. It encodes CASSAGLAGVNEQFF. Full variable domain (rest looked up from reference TRBV5-1 and TRBJ2-1): KAGVTQTPRYLIKTRGQQVTLSCSPISGHRSVSWYQQTPGQGLQFLFEYFSETQRNKGNFPGRFSGRQFSNSRSEMNVSTLELGDSALYLCASSAGLAGVNEQFFGPGTRLTVL.

The J gene is TRBJ1-5, the V gene TRBV19; a possible D gene is TRBD1 (5 bases). The CDR3 spans 15 residues. V lost 6 bases to trimming and J lost 2 bases, with 14 bases between them. Germline-derived CDR1 and CDR2 are LNHDA and SQIVND (reference sequence). This CDR3 is CASRPEGRGNQPQHF. As DNA, the CDR3 is TGTGCCAGTAGGCCGGAGGGGCGCGGCAATCAGCCCCAGCATTTT.

The chain joins TRBV29-1 to TRBJ1-1, with 8 bases fitting TRBD1. The CDR3 sequence is 14 residues long. Germline V gene sequence: CDR1 SQVTM, CDR2 ANQGSEA. Trimming at V came to 3 bases and at J to 1 base, leaving 4 bases not matched to a gene. As DNA, the CDR3 is TGCAGCGTTGAGCGGACAGGGTGGAACACTGAAGCTTTCTTT. It codes for CSVERTGWNTEAFF.